Sequencing of this T cell receptor (beta chain) was carried out in a study of prognosis after radiotherapy for stage I lung cancer. Turning to the study itself: As radiotherapy, SBRT was administered in 3 to 5 fractions with a biologically effective dose of at least 100 Gy.

Two rounds of multiplex PCR amplified TCR beta CDR3 from genomic DNA. It was primers specific to each TRBV and TRBJ gene that first-round PCR used. In TCRdb, the multiplex PCR reads were re-called with MiXCR into one record per CDR3 protein. The table includes 25,000 to 30,000 distinct CDR3 sequences, about 41% detected once. The CDR3 spans 14 residues. The germline V gene has CDR1 WSHSY and CDR2 SAAADI. V was clipped by 4 bases and J by 7 bases; unmatched bases: 6. This clonotype came up many times. Its matching antigen is unknown. The study, taken as a whole, reports: Differences in TRBV and TRBJ gene usage were reportedly observed between patients with and without metastases.

The receptor was derived from a donor aged 50 or older with non-small cell lung cancer. The V and J genes are TRBV10-2 and TRBJ2-1; 8 positions match TRBD2. The sample was PBMCs, taken before or after stereotactic body radiation therapy (not recorded which). CDR3 nucleotides: TGCGCCAGCAGTGTCGGGAGGGCAAGGAATGAGCAGTTCTTC. Translation gives CASSVGRARNEQFF.